This T cell receptor beta chain came from a study of T cell responses to AZD1222 COVID-19 vaccine. This table comes from immunoSEQ multiplex PCR, and its TCRdb copy is limited to in-frame clones, with some not included. The repertoire has 110,000 to 150,000 clones, just under 95% of them found once; the top ten carry 9.5% to 15%. Trimming left V 5 bases short and J 0 bases short, with 13 bases between. This CDR3 comprises 15 residues. The germline gives CDR1 MNHEY, CDR2 SVGAGI. The rearrangement joins TRBV6-5 to TRBJ1-1; D uncertain. This receptor was taken from an adult who had recovered from COVID-19. The specimen comprised peripheral blood, sampled after recovery from COVID-19. DNA of the CDR3: TGTGCCAGCAGTCAATCTCTTCCCTTGAACACTGAAGCTTTCTTT. As protein: CASSQSLPLNTEAFF.